The clone carrying this TCR beta chain was detected a few times. Its specificity is not known. The sample belongs to a study of post-analysis software for immune sequencing data. Study background: Recorded disease courses covered relapsing-remitting, secondary progressive and progressive-relapsing multiple sclerosis. Some patients had no subtype annotation.

Included in the TCR beta cDNA libraries were unique molecular identifiers. T cells numbering about 0.85 to 11 million gave rise to some 500,000 cDNA molecules. TCRdb re-derived calls from the PCR reads in MiXCR, one entry per CDR3 protein. The data contain 550,000 to 700,000 distinct CDR3 sequences, about 40% of them singletons. Study conclusions and caveats: Significantly lower normalized Chao1 diversity was seen in multiple sclerosis patients than in controls. When patients were compared with controls, four or five TRBV segments were more frequent, TRBV5-6, TRBV5-1 and TRBV20-1 among them. F measure clustering grouped samples strongly by preparation batch.

Germline CDR1 reads SGDLS; CDR2 reads YYNGEE. V gave up 4 bases and J gave up 6 bases; unmatched junction bases: 10. CDR3 length: 16 residues. The rearrangement links TRBV9 to TRBJ1-4; TRBD1 agrees at 9 bases. Sequencing used blood. The TCR sequence derives from a girl aged 10 to 17 with multiple sclerosis. Here the CDR3 reads CASSMSDRGGDEKLFF. CDR3 coding DNA: TGTGCCAGCAGCATGTCGGACAGGGGAGGGGATGAAAAACTGTTTTTT.